Below, 14 T cell receptor beta chains from the same sample are listed, as sequenced in a study of human T cells and chemical hapten exposure (dated by TCRdb to the early 2020s). The library was prepared using RACE. Sequencing used a NextSeq 500. The public sequencing data were trimmed at Q25 with fastp and processed into clonotypes with MiXCR by TCRdb, which kept only in-frame beta chains. Under each unique CDR3 protein, matching rows form one entry showing the most common genes and DNA. The sample table lists about 93,000 distinct CDR3 sequences, about 8% of them with a count of one. The ten largest make up 2.5% to 3% of the sample. Reading the label with the study, this specimen's time point is: pre-sensitization, week 0. The treatment or condition label corresponds to: therapeutic diphenylcyclopropenone sensitization with weekly scalp DPC. The source was whole blood, collected in connection with sensitization to the hapten diphenylcyclopropenone (DPC). The source is a man in his forties with alopecia areata. Some clones in this sample may be carry-over from other donors' samples.

Only a few counts were recorded for this clonotype. The chain has TRBV9 and TRBJ2-5, with TRBD1 identical over 8 bases. CDR3 length equals 15 residues. V shed 3 bases and J 1 base; nucleotides not matched to a gene: 5. Per the germline V gene, CDR1 is SGDLS and CDR2 is YYNGEE. Here the CDR3 reads CASSARTGTQETQYF. CDR3 nucleotides: TGTGCCAGCAGCGCAAGGACAGGGACCCAAGAGACCCAGTACTTC.

This clonotype was picked up a small number of times. This chain connects TRBV24-1 to TRBJ2-3; D is unresolved. This CDR3 has 19 amino acids. Germline assignment: CDR1 KGHDR and CDR2 SFDVKD. V was pared by 0 bases and J by 0 bases, with 18 bases between. CDR3 sequence (DNA): TGTGCCACCAGTGATTTGCCCCCTGATCGGGCACCCAGCACAGATACGCAGTATTTT. It is translated as CATSDLPPDRAPSTDTQYF.

This clonotype has ten or more counts. The V gene is TRBV4-1, the J gene TRBJ2-3; 9 bases are shared with TRBD2. J gave up 4 bases and V 2 bases, and 1 base lay outside the gene matches. The CDR3 is 14 amino acids. Germline CDR1 MGHRA, CDR2 YSYEKL. This chain's CDR3 is CASSQIAGADTQYF. Here the CDR3 DNA reads TGCGCCAGCAGCCAAATAGCGGGAGCAGATACGCAGTATTTT.

There are many counts of this clonotype. V usage is TRBV18 and J usage is TRBJ2-5, with D possibly TRBD2 on 7 matching bases. Per the germline V gene, CDR1 is KGHSH and CDR2 is LQKENI. Trimming shortened V by 3 bases and J by 9 bases, and 14 bases separated the two germline ends. CDR3 length: 13 residues. Written as DNA, the CDR3 is TGTGCCAGCTCACCGGCAAGGGGGAGGGCCCAGTACTTC. It encodes CASSPARGRAQYF.

The chain recombines TRBV7-2 with TRBJ2-1; 8 positions match TRBD2. There are 15 residues in the CDR3. Per germline, CDR1 SGHTA and CDR2 FQGNSA. V lost 1 base and J lost 7; bases outside the gene matches: 6. CDR3: CASSLVAGGRNEQFF. The CDR3 DNA reads TGTGCCAGCAGCTTAGTGGCGGGAGGAAGGAATGAGCAGTTCTTC.

In its sample, this clonotype was seen many times. This chain connects TRBV20-1 to TRBJ2-3, with D unresolved. From germline, CDR1 is DFQATT and CDR2 SNEGSKA (reference sequence). The CDR3 loop spans 12 amino acids. Trimming cost V 2 bases and J 6 bases, with 9 bases left between them. Written as DNA, the CDR3 is TGCAGTGCTAGACTAGGGTTCGATACGCAGTATTTT. This sequence encodes CSARLGFDTQYF.

To note about this clonotype: Its ends do not fully match the called genes, so a read error is possible. The chain employs TRBV28 and TRBJ2-7; no definite D call. The CDR3 sequence is 15 residues long. CDR1 MDHEN and CDR2 SYDVKM come from the germline V gene. This CDR3 is CASSFRQNHPYEKYF. As DNA, the CDR3 is TGTGCCAGCAGTTTTCGTCAAAACCACCCCTACGAGAAGTACTTC. The entire variable domain, with the rest obtained from reference TRBV28 and TRBJ2-7, is as follows: DVKVTQSSRYLVKRTGEKVFLECVQDMDHENMFWYRQDPGLGLRLIYFSYDVKMKEKGDIPEGYSVSREKKERFSLILESASTNQTSMYLCASSFRQNHPYEKYFGPGTRLTVT.

This clonotype was recorded a few times. The V call is TRBV20-1, the J call TRBJ2-5; 13 nucleotides agree with TRBD2. The length of the CDR3 is 14 residues. CDR1 is DFQATT, CDR2 SNEGSKA, per germline (reference sequence). The V segment lost 6 bases and the J segment 5 bases; nucleotides outside the gene matches: 6. The CDR3 coding sequence is TGCAGTGCCACACTAGCGGGAGGGTTTGAGACCCAGTACTTC. Its translation is CSATLAGGFETQYF.

This clonotype came up many times. The chain joins TRBV6-5 to TRBJ1-1; D might be TRBD1 (5 bases). CDR1 and CDR2 (germline): MNHEY, SVGAGI. CDR3 length: 13 amino acids. Trimming removed 5 bases at V and 1 base at J, with 8 bases between. CDR3 in amino acids: CASSRRENTEAFF. The CDR3 DNA reads as TGTGCCAGCAGTCGCAGGGAGAACACTGAAGCTTTCTTT.

Ten or more counts support this clonotype. V and J are TRBV4-2 and TRBJ1-3; D remains unclear. The ends were cut back, 0 bases at V and 0 bases at J, with 9 bases in the middle. The CDR3 sequence is 16 residues long. CDR1 is LGHNA and CDR2 is YNFKEQ in the germline V gene. The CDR3 spells CASSQDSQVSGNTIYF. DNA of the CDR3: TGTGCCAGCAGCCAAGATTCGCAGGTCTCTGGAAACACCATATATTTT.

This clonotype was found many times. The CDR3 region has the DNA TGTGCCAGCAGTGAAGCTGCGAGGAATGAGCAGTTCTTC. Its protein product is CASSEAARNEQFF. The V call is TRBV6-1, the J call TRBJ2-1; D not certain. There are 13 residues in the CDR3. In germline, CDR1 is MNHNS, CDR2 SASEGT. V was cut by 0 bases and J by 7 bases, with 7 bases left in between.

This clonotype was observed a handful of times. The chain carries TRBV5-4 and TRBJ2-2, with D perhaps matching TRBD2 (5 bases). The V end was cut by 7 bases, the J end by 1 base, with 11 bases between. Germline lookup yields CDR1 SGHNT and CDR2 YYREEE (reference sequence). This CDR3 region has 14 residues. The CDR3 region has the DNA TGTGCCAGCCAAAGACGGGAGAACACCGGGGAGCTGTTTTTT. It translates to CASQRRENTGELFF.

The chain has TRBV20-1 and TRBJ2-3; TRBD2 matches at 12 bases. The CDR3 is 13 amino acids. The germline V gene encodes CDR1 DFQATT and CDR2 SNEGSKA (reference sequence). V dropped 5 bases and J dropped 6; count of bases not matched to a gene: 3. The CDR3 loop reads CSAGLAGSDTQYF. The CDR3 nucleotides read TGCAGTGCTGGACTAGCGGGATCCGATACGCAGTATTTT.

This clonotype was seen many times. The chain links TRBV28 to TRBJ2-3; no clear D gene. CDR1 is MDHEN and CDR2 is SYDVKM in the germline V gene. The V end was cut by 6 bases, the J end by 1 base, with 11 bases between. CDR3 length: 14 amino acids. The CDR3 DNA follows: TGTGCCAGCAGACCCCTGGACGGCACAGATACGCAGTATTTT. It is translated as CASRPLDGTDTQYF. The full variable domain, its missing parts supplied by reference TRBV28 and TRBJ2-3, is DVKVTQSSRYLVKRTGEKVFLECVQDMDHENMFWYRQDPGLGLRLIYFSYDVKMKEKGDIPEGYSVSREKKERFSLILESASTNQTSMYLCASRPLDGTDTQYFGPGTRLTVL.